Below are 32 T cell receptor beta chains sequenced from a single sample in a study of vaccination effects on CD4 cells after COVID-19. ViraFEST used viral peptide pools to expand antigen-specific CD4+ T cells before sequencing. Following an approximately eleven-day culture, CD4+ T cells were purified. The cohort was immunized with two doses of either the BNT162b2 or mRNA-1273 vaccine. Repertoires were generated with immunoSEQ multiplex PCR, while TCRdb's copy carries only in-frame clones and drops some. The sample has some 61,000 clones, around four fifths seen once. What these receptors recognize is not known. The source was CD4+ T cells from PBMCs cultured with HCoV-OC43 spike peptides, collected after COVID-19 vaccination. Subset described: HCoV-OC43 spike overlapping peptide pool stimulation. These receptors all stem from a human donor who received a COVID-19 vaccine.

The V call is TRBV10-3, the J call TRBJ1-4; perhaps TRBD1 as D (6 bases). Germline V gives CDR1 ENHRY, CDR2 SYGVKD. Between the trimmed V and J ends, which lost 3 bases and 4 bases, there was a span of 6 bases. The CDR3 length is 13 residues. CDR3 in amino acids: CAISEQGNEKLFF. For the CDR3, the DNA is TGTGCCATCAGTGAACAGGGTAATGAAAAACTGTTTTTT.

The rearrangement links TRBV19 to TRBJ1-1; D is unclear. From germline, CDR1 is LNHDA and CDR2 SQIVND (reference sequence). V was shortened by 3 bases and J by 1 base, with 12 bases between the two germline ends. The CDR3 spans 15 residues. CDR3 amino acids: CASSIRLNQNTEAFF. DNA for the CDR3: TGTGCCAGTAGTATTCGCCTTAATCAGAACACTGAAGCTTTCTTT.

The genes are TRBV6-5 and TRBJ1-3; D not resolved. The length of the CDR3 is 14 residues. Per germline, CDR1 MNHEY and CDR2 SVGAGI. The ends were cut back, 3 bases at V and 4 bases at J, with 10 bases in the middle. In DNA, the CDR3 is TGTGCCAGCAGTTATCAAAGTTCAGGAAACACCATATATTTT. This encodes CASSYQSSGNTIYF.

The chain couples TRBV5-1 to TRBJ2-3, with a tentative D call TRBD2 (5 bases). Germline values: CDR1 SGHRS, CDR2 YFSETQ. The CDR3 is made up of 14 amino acids. Trimming pared 5 bases from V and 0 bases from J, leaving 10 bases between. The CDR3 loop reads CASRKWTSTDTQYF. The DNA for the CDR3 is TGCGCCAGCAGAAAGTGGACTAGCACAGATACGCAGTATTTT.

J is TRBJ2-2 and V is TRBV6-4; 8 bases map to TRBD1. Germline V gene lookup returns CDR1 MRHNA and CDR2 SNTAGT. V lost 6 bases to trimming and J lost 6 bases; unmatched junction nucleotides: 3. The CDR3 has 13 amino acids. DNA for the CDR3: TGTGCCAGCAGCGGACAGGGCTCCGGGGAGCTGTTTTTT. Translating it yields CASSGQGSGELFF.

J is TRBJ1-4 and V is TRBV30, with a weak D call TRBD1 (6 bases). V lost 1 base, J lost 0 bases, and 15 bases lay in between. The CDR3 length is 17 residues. CDR1 GTSNPN and CDR2 SVGIG come from the germline V gene (reference sequence). In DNA, the CDR3 is TGTGCCTGGAGTGCCCTCGGACAGTATGCAACTAATGAAAAACTGTTTTTT. This sequence encodes CAWSALGQYATNEKLFF.

This chain connects TRBV3-1 (or the pseudogene TRBV3-2) to TRBJ1-1, with D possibly TRBD1 on 5 matching bases. The CDR3 is 11 residues long. From germline, CDR1 is LGHDT and CDR2 YNNKEL (reference sequence). Between the trimmed V and J ends, which lost 3 bases and 11 bases, there was a span of 10 bases. As DNA, the CDR3 is TGTGCCAGCAGCCAGGCGACAGAGGCTTTCTTT. Amino acid sequence: CASSQATEAFF.

The CDR3 spells CATSDPTGGVETQYF. The CDR3 DNA sequence: TGTGCCACCAGTGACCCGACAGGGGGCGTAGAGACCCAGTACTTC. J is TRBJ2-5 and V is TRBV24-1, with TRBD1 identical over 10 bases. This CDR3 is 15 amino acids long. The trim removed 4 bases at V and 4 bases at J, leaving 5 bases unmatched. The V gene's germline CDR1 is KGHDR and CDR2 SFDVKD.

CDR3 protein: CASSPMGTGQRNQPQHF. The CDR3 DNA follows: TGTGCCAGTAGTCCGATGGGGACAGGGCAGAGGAATCAGCCCCAGCATTTT. The rearrangement uses TRBV19 and TRBJ1-5, with 9 positions matching TRBD1. There are 17 residues in the CDR3. V dropped 5 bases and J dropped 4; count of bases not matched to a gene: 12. CDR1 and CDR2 from the germline V gene are LNHDA and SQIVND (reference sequence).

In the case of this clone: The same CDR3 arises from other DNA sequences in this sample as well. J is TRBJ1-5 and V is TRBV28, with D unclear. The V gene lost 3 bases and the J gene lost 0 bases, with 6 bases spanning the gap. Germline-derived CDR1 and CDR2 are MDHEN and SYDVKM. CDR3 length: 14 amino acids. The CDR3 coding sequence is TGTGCCAGCAGTTTGGGCGGTAGCAATCAGCCCCAGCATTTT. Encoded protein: CASSLGGSNQPQHF. The whole variable domain, filled in from reference TRBV28 and TRBJ1-5, reads DVKVTQSSRYLVKRTGEKVFLECVQDMDHENMFWYRQDPGLGLRLIYFSYDVKMKEKGDIPEGYSVSREKKERFSLILESASTNQTSMYLCASSLGGSNQPQHFGDGTRLSIL.

This clone has just one count. The chain combines TRBV24-1 with TRBJ2-7; 9 positions match TRBD1. CDR1 is KGHDR, CDR2 SFDVKD, per germline. V dropped 11 bases and J dropped 0; count of bases not matched to a gene: 4. This CDR3 is 13 amino acids long. CDR3 DNA: TGTGCCAAGGACAGGGGCGACTCCTACGAGCAGTACGTC. It encodes CAKDRGDSYEQYV.

This chain links TRBV14 with TRBJ2-1; D uncertain. The V end was cut by 0 bases, the J end by 4 bases, with 7 bases between. Germline CDR1 and CDR2: SGHDN and FVKESK. The CDR3 runs 14 residues. Here the CDR3 DNA reads TGTGCCAGCAGCCAAGACTTAGGTTACAATGAGCAGTTCTTC. Translation gives CASSQDLGYNEQFF.

This chain links TRBV6-6 with TRBJ2-2; no clear D. V lost 5 bases to trimming and J lost 1 base, with 8 bases between them. The CDR3 length is 14 residues. Per germline, CDR1 MNHNY and CDR2 SVGAGI (reference sequence). The CDR3 is CASSPDWNTGELFF. Here the CDR3 DNA reads TGTGCCAGCAGTCCTGACTGGAACACCGGGGAGCTGTTTTTT.

This chain joins TRBV6-5 and TRBJ1-3; D not resolved. The CDR3 loop spans 13 amino acids. CDR1 and CDR2 (germline): MNHEY, SVGAGI. V was clipped by 8 bases and J by 7 bases, with 15 bases between them. The CDR3 DNA sequence: TGTGCCAGCTTTGCATGGTTGGGGAACACCATATATTTT. Translated: CASFAWLGNTIYF.

V usage is TRBV28 and J usage is TRBJ1-6, with D maybe TRBD1 (5 bases). Germline CDR1 MDHEN, CDR2 SYDVKM. V was trimmed by 5 bases and J by 9 bases, leaving 17 bases between them. The CDR3 covers 15 residues. The CDR3 region is CASSIATGGFSPLHF. The CDR3, as DNA: TGTGCCAGCAGTATCGCGACGGGGGGATTTTCACCCCTCCACTTT.

The rearrangement joins TRBV30 to TRBJ1-2, with D perhaps matching TRBD1 (6 bases). V was pared by 3 bases and J by 2 bases, with 13 bases between. Germline V lookup: CDR1 GTSNPN, CDR2 SVGIG (reference sequence). This CDR3 region has 14 residues. The CDR3 reads CAWRSLTGNYGYTF. The CDR3 nucleotides are TGTGCCTGGAGGTCCCTTACAGGGAACTATGGCTACACCTTC. Full variable domain (remainder filled in from reference TRBV30 and TRBJ1-2): SQTIHQWPATLVQPVGSPLSLECTVEGTSNPNLYWYRQAAGRGLQLLFYSVGIGQISSEVPQNLSASRPQDRQFILSSKKLLLSDSGFYLCAWRSLTGNYGYTFGSGTRLTVV.

The CDR3 sequence: CASSLESGLAADTQYF. The CDR3 DNA is TGTGCCAGCAGCTTGGAGTCCGGACTAGCGGCAGATACGCAGTATTTT. The genes are TRBV5-6 and TRBJ2-3; 10 nucleotides align to TRBD2. This CDR3 is 16 amino acids long. The V gene's germline CDR1 is SGHDT and CDR2 YYEEEE. Trimming removed 0 bases from V and 4 bases from J; junction bases left unmatched: 5.

The chain couples TRBV5-6 to TRBJ2-7; weak D call: TRBD1 (6 bases). Germline V gene data show CDR1 as SGHDT and CDR2 as YYEEEE. Trimming took off 1 base at V and 3 bases at J, with 17 bases between the two ends. The CDR3 is made up of 16 amino acids. In nucleotides, the CDR3 is TGTGCCAGCAGCTTGAATCCCTGGACAGAAGGCTACGAGCAGTACGTC. It yields the protein CASSLNPWTEGYEQYV.

The chain has TRBV6-6 and TRBJ2-3; D is undetermined. The CDR3 spans 12 residues. Germline values: CDR1 MNHNY, CDR2 SVGAGI (reference sequence). Trimming shortened V by 2 bases and J by 4 bases, and 4 bases separated the two germline ends. CDR3 in amino acids: CASSYEADTQYF. The CDR3 DNA reads TGTGCCAGCAGTTACGAGGCAGATACGCAGTATTTT.

The gene calls are TRBV7-2 and TRBJ2-1, with unresolved D. Germline assignment: CDR1 SGHTA and CDR2 FQGNSA. This CDR3 contains 15 residues. Trimming took off 0 bases at V and 0 bases at J, with 6 bases between the two ends. The CDR3 loop reads CASSLAGSSYNEQFF. The CDR3 bases are TGTGCCAGCAGCTTAGCGGGAAGCTCCTACAATGAGCAGTTCTTC.

The V and J genes are TRBV19 and TRBJ1-4; TRBD1 might be the D (5 bases). The CDR3 spans 14 residues. The germline V gene encodes CDR1 LNHDA and CDR2 SQIVND (reference sequence). Trimming cost V 3 bases and J 7 bases, with 12 bases left between them. This CDR3 reads CASSMGQGGEKLFF. DNA for the CDR3: TGTGCCAGTAGTATGGGGCAGGGTGGTGAAAAACTGTTTTTT.

This clone has just one count. The chain uses TRBV5-1 and TRBJ2-7; D ambiguous. Germline V lookup: CDR1 SGHRS, CDR2 YFSETQ. V lost 2 bases and J 3 bases, leaving 12 bases between the germline ends. The CDR3 runs to 14 residues. The CDR3: CASSLTGQFYEQYV. The CDR3 DNA follows: TGCGCCAGCAGCTTAACGGGTCAATTCTACGAGCAGTACGTC.

The chain joins TRBV6-4 to TRBJ2-3; 7 nucleotides align to TRBD2. The trim removed 0 bases at V and 6 bases at J, leaving 0 bases unmatched. CDR3 size: 13 residues. Germline assignment: CDR1 MRHNA and CDR2 SNTAGT. This CDR3 reads CASSDSAGDTQYF. The CDR3 DNA sequence: TGTGCCAGCAGTGACTCAGCGGGGGATACGCAGTATTTT.

The J gene is TRBJ2-4, the V gene TRBV24-1; no reliable D call. The CDR3 sequence is 15 residues long. CDR1 is KGHDR and CDR2 is SFDVKD in the germline V gene. V was clipped by 5 bases and J by 3 bases, with 13 bases between them. CDR3 DNA sequence: TGTGCCACCAGTGGGCCGGTCGGCGACAAAAACATTCAGTACTTC. This codes for CATSGPVGDKNIQYF.

This clone was found a few times. This rearrangement joins TRBV7-2 to TRBJ2-6; TRBD2 matches at 11 bases. The junction had 3 bases not matched to a gene; V was cut back by 0 bases and J by 2 bases. The germline V gene has CDR1 SGHTA and CDR2 FQGNSA. The length of the CDR3 is 18 residues. CDR3: CASSLASGGAPGANVLTF. The CDR3 DNA reads TGTGCCAGCAGCTTAGCTAGCGGGGGGGCTCCTGGGGCCAACGTCCTGACTTTC.

This sequence joins TRBV5-1 and TRBJ2-1, with D tentatively TRBD2 (7 bases). Germline values: CDR1 SGHRS, CDR2 YFSETQ. The CDR3 totals 16 residues. V shed 2 bases and J shed 3 bases, with 15 bases lying between them. The CDR3: CASSLSSGGGYNEQFF. The CDR3 DNA follows: TGCGCCAGCAGCTTATCTTCGGGGGGCGGCTACAATGAGCAGTTCTTC.

This clone was counted only a few times. The chain couples TRBV5-3 to TRBJ1-1; TRBD1 is a possible D gene (6 bases). TRBV5-3 is identified as an open reading frame with a role that is uncertain. The CDR3 is 17 amino acids. V was pared by 4 bases and J by 4 bases, with 23 bases between. The CDR3 reads CARSLKQGPRGCTEAFF. The DNA for the CDR3 is TGTGCCAGAAGCCTTAAACAGGGCCCCCGGGGTTGCACTGAAGCTTTCTTT.

The chain joins TRBV7-8 to TRBJ1-2; 8 nucleotides match TRBD1. Germline trimming cut 5 bases from V and 0 bases from J; bases unmatched to any gene: 5. The CDR3 sequence is 15 residues long. Germline V lookup: CDR1 SGHVS, CDR2 FQNEAQ. In nucleotides, the CDR3 is TGTGCCAGCAGCCCACAGGGGGTACCTAACTATGGCTACACCTTC. This gives the protein CASSPQGVPNYGYTF.

The CDR3 nucleotides read TGTGCCAGCAGCCAGGACCCCCGGGGCACAACTAATGAAAAACTGTTTTTT. Amino acid sequence: CASSQDPRGTTNEKLFF. The genes are TRBV3-1 (or the pseudogene TRBV3-2) and TRBJ1-4; TRBD1 is a possible D gene (5 bases). Germline V lookup: CDR1 LGHDT, CDR2 YNNKEL (reference sequence). The CDR3 loop spans 17 amino acids. The V and J ends lost 3 bases and 0 bases respectively, with 14 bases between them.

This chain joins TRBV4-1 and TRBJ2-2, with unresolved D. Germline V gene data show CDR1 as MGHRA and CDR2 as YSYEKL. This CDR3 has 14 amino acids. Trimming pared 5 bases from V and 5 bases from J, leaving 12 bases between. The DNA for the CDR3 is TGCGCCAGCAGCGGACGGACGCAGACCGGGGAGCTGTTTTTT. Residues: CASSGRTQTGELFF.

The rearrangement joins TRBV7-3 to TRBJ2-1, with 9 bases matching TRBD1. CDR3 length: 14 amino acids. The trim removed 2 bases at V and 7 bases at J, leaving 3 bases unmatched. CDR1 and CDR2 from the germline V gene are SGHTA and FQGTGA. The DNA for the CDR3 is TGTGCCAGCAGCTTAGGGACAGGGAAAAATGAGCAGTTCTTC. This sequence encodes CASSLGTGKNEQFF. The variable domain in full, completed from reference TRBV7-3 and TRBJ2-1, reads GAGVSQTPSNKVTEKGKYVELRCDPISGHTALYWYRQSLGQGPEFLIYFQGTGAADDSGLPNDRFFAVRPEGSVSTLKIQRTERGDSAVYLCASSLGTGKNEQFFGPGTRLTVL.

This chain links TRBV12-2 with TRBJ2-7. TRBV12-2 is assigned pseudogene status. The CDR3 sequence is 16 residues long. The CDR3 nucleotides are TGTGCAAGTCGCTTAGCGACAAGGCGGTACTCCTACGAGCAGTACGTC. Protein product: CASRLATRRYSYEQYV.